A selection of T cell receptor beta chains follows, all from one sample in a study of shared clonotypes between healthy human individuals. This table comes from immunoSEQ multiplex PCR, and its TCRdb copy is limited to in-frame clones, with some not included. The sample lists 2 million to 2.5 million clones, roughly 90% occurring once. Sequencing was done on a sample of naive CD4+ T cells from PBMCs. These TCRs come from a man younger than 35 in good health. Some clones in this sample may be carry-over from other donors' samples. CDR3s include the opening cysteine and the closing phenylalanine or tryptophan. The D gene is left open where the match is weak. Clone sizes are given selectively: once, few, many, or a class where the clone is expanded.

cdr3_aa: CASSLGHADTQYF
cdr3_nt: TGTGCCAGCAGCCTCGGACACGCAGATACGCAGTATTTT
j_call: TRBJ2-3
d_call: .
v_call: TRBV27
clone_size: .

cdr3_aa: CASRGGISSREQYF
cdr3_nt: TGTGCCAGTCGGGGAGGGATTTCCTCGCGCGAGCAGTACTTC
j_call: TRBJ2-7
d_call: TRBD2
v_call: TRBV6-1
clone_size: .

cdr3_aa: CASSPRDTYRSGANVLTF
cdr3_nt: TGTGCCAGCAGCCCCCGGGACACCTATCGCTCTGGGGCCAACGTCCTGACTTTC
j_call: TRBJ2-6
d_call: .
v_call: TRBV7-2
clone_size: .

cdr3_aa: CASSLEVQGTNYGYTF
cdr3_nt: TGTGCCAGCAGCTTAGAGGTGCAGGGGACTAACTATGGCTACACCTTC
j_call: TRBJ1-2
d_call: .
v_call: TRBV7-9
clone_size: .

cdr3_aa: CASGLRLGNTIYF
cdr3_nt: TGTGCCAGTGGACTGAGGCTTGGAAACACCATATATTTT
j_call: TRBJ1-3
d_call: .
v_call: TRBV6-5
clone_size: .

cdr3_aa: CSVDRRNTEAFF
cdr3_nt: TGCAGCGTTGATAGGAGGAACACTGAAGCTTTCTTT
j_call: TRBJ1-1
d_call: .
v_call: TRBV29-1
clone_size: .

cdr3_aa: CASSSQGVVPQHF
cdr3_nt: TGTGCCAGCAGTTCCCAGGGGGTAGTGCCCCAGCATTTT
j_call: TRBJ1-5
d_call: TRBD1
v_call: TRBV28
clone_size: .

cdr3_aa: CAIRPAVSAGGDTQYF
cdr3_nt: TGTGCCATCAGACCGGCCGTATCAGCGGGAGGAGATACGCAGTATTTT
j_call: TRBJ2-3
d_call: TRBD2
v_call: TRBV10-3
clone_size: .

cdr3_aa: CASSVTAMNTEAFF
cdr3_nt: TGTGCCAGCAGCGTCACAGCTATGAACACTGAAGCTTTCTTT
j_call: TRBJ1-1
d_call: .
v_call: TRBV9
clone_size: .

cdr3_aa: CASSLQGDMTEAFF
cdr3_nt: TGCGCCAGCAGCTTGCAGGGGGATATGACTGAAGCTTTCTTT
j_call: TRBJ1-1
d_call: TRBD1
v_call: TRBV5-1
clone_size: .

cdr3_aa: CASSDGQNQETQYF
cdr3_nt: TGTGCCAGCAGTGATGGTCAGAACCAAGAGACCCAGTACTTC
j_call: TRBJ2-5
d_call: .
v_call: TRBV2
clone_size: once

cdr3_aa: CASSFRPNEKLFF
cdr3_nt: TGTGCCAGTAGTTTCCGTCCGAATGAAAAACTGTTTTTT
j_call: TRBJ1-4
d_call: .
v_call: TRBV19
clone_size: .

cdr3_aa: CASSRAGIQETQYF
cdr3_nt: TGTGCCAGCAGTCGCGCAGGAATCCAAGAGACCCAGTACTTC
j_call: TRBJ2-5
d_call: .
v_call: TRBV2
clone_size: once

cdr3_aa: CASSEPGQGRYGYTF
cdr3_nt: TGCGCCAGCAGCGAACCGGGACAGGGGAGGTATGGCTACACCTTC
j_call: TRBJ1-2
d_call: TRBD1
v_call: TRBV5-1
clone_size: .

cdr3_aa: CASSLLAGVETQYF
cdr3_nt: TGCGCCAGCAGCCTGCTAGCGGGAGTGGAGACCCAGTACTTC
j_call: TRBJ2-5
d_call: TRBD2
v_call: TRBV5-1
clone_size: .

cdr3_aa: CATATSRRGAGEQFF
cdr3_nt: TGTGCCACTGCAACTTCCCGCAGGGGGGCTGGTGAGCAGTTCTTC
j_call: TRBJ2-1
d_call: .
v_call: TRBV6-6
clone_size: .

cdr3_aa: CASSFHDRTGNTEAFF
cdr3_nt: TGTGCCAGCAGCTTTCATGACAGGACGGGGAACACTGAAGCTTTCTTT
j_call: TRBJ1-1
d_call: .
v_call: TRBV5-6
clone_size: .

cdr3_aa: CASSRQLNGEKLFF
cdr3_nt: TGTGCCAGCAGTAGACAACTGAATGGTGAAAAACTGTTTTTT
j_call: TRBJ1-4
d_call: .
v_call: TRBV25-1
clone_size: .